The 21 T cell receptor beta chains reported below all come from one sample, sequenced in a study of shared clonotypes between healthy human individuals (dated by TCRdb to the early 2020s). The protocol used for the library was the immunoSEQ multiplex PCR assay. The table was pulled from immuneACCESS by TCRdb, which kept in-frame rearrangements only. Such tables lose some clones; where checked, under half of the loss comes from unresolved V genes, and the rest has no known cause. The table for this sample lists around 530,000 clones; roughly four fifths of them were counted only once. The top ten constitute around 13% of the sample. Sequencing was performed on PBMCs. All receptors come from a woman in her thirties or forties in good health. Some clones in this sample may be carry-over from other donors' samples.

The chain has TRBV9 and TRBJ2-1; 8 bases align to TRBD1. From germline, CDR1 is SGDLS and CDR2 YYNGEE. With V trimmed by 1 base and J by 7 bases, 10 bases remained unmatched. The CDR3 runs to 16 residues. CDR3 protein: CASSVSGRGLGNEQFF. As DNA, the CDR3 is TGTGCCAGCAGCGTATCGGGCAGGGGGCTAGGTAATGAGCAGTTCTTC.

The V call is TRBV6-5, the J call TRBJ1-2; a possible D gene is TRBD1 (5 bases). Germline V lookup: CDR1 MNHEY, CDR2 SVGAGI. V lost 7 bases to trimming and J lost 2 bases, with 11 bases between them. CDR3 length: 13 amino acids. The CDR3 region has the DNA TGTGCCAGCATTGGGGCCGGGAACTATGGCTACACCTTC. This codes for CASIGAGNYGYTF.

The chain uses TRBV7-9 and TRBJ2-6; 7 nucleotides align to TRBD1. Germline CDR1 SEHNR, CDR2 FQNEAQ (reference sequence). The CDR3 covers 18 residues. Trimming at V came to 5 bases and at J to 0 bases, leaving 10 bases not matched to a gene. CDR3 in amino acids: CASSPYRGVGSGANVLTF. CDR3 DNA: TGTGCCAGCAGCCCCTACAGGGGAGTAGGCTCTGGGGCCAACGTCCTGACTTTC.

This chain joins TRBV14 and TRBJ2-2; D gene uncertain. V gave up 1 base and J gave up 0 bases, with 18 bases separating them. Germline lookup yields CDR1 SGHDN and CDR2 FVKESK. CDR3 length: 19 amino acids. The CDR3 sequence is CASSQVSYYFETNTGELFF. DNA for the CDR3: TGTGCCAGCAGCCAAGTTTCTTACTATTTCGAAACGAACACCGGGGAGCTGTTTTTT.

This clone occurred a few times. The chain's CDR3 is CAWSVPQQYQETQYF. The CDR3 region has the DNA TGTGCCTGGAGTGTACCCCAACAGTACCAAGAGACCCAGTACTTC. This chain links TRBV30 with TRBJ2-5; D call uncertain. The CDR3 runs 15 residues. Deletions cut 0 bases from V and 0 bases from J, with 11 bases between. Germline values: CDR1 GTSNPN, CDR2 SVGIG (reference sequence).

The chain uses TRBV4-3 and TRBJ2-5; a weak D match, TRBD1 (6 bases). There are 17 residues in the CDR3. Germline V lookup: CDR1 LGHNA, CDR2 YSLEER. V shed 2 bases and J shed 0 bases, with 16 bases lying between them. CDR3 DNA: TGCGCCAGCAGCCAAAGGACCAGGACAGAGTACCAAGAGACCCAGTACTTC. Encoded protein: CASSQRTRTEYQETQYF.

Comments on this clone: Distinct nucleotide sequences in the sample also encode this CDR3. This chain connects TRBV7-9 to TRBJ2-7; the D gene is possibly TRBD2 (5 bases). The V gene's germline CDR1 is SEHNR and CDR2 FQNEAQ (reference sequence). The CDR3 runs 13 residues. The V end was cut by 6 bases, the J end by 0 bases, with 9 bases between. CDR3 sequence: CASSSGVSYEQYF. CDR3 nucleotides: TGTGCCAGCAGTTCCGGGGTCTCCTACGAGCAGTACTTC.

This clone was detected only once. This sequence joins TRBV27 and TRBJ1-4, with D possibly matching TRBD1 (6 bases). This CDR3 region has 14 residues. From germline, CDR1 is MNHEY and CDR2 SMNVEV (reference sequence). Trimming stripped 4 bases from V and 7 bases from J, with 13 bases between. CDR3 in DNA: TGTGCCAGCAGTTCAGGGGTGTATGGTGAAAAACTGTTTTTT. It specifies CASSSGVYGEKLFF.

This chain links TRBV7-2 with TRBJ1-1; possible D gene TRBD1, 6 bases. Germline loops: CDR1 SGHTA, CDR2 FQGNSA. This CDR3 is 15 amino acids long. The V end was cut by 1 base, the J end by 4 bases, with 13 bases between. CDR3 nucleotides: TGTGCCAGCAGCTTAGTTTTACAGGGCGGCACTGAAGCTTTCTTT. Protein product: CASSLVLQGGTEAFF. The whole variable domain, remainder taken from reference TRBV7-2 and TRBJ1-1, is GAGVSQSPSNKVTEKGKDVELRCDPISGHTALYWYRQSLGQGLEFLIYFQGNSAPDKSGLPSDRFSAERTGGSVSTLTIQRTQQEDSAVYLCASSLVLQGGTEAFFGQGTRLTVV.

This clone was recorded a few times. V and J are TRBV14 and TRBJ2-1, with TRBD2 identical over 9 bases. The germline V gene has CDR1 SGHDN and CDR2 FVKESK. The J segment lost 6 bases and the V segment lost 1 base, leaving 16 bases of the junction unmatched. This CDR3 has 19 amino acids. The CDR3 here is CASSQVVAGAWVLGNEQFF. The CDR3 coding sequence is TGTGCCAGCAGCCAAGTTGTAGCGGGGGCCTGGGTGTTGGGCAATGAGCAGTTCTTC.

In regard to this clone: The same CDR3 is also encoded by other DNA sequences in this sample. The CDR3 reads CASSQAGGTPYEQYF. CDR3 in DNA: TGCGCCAGCAGCCAAGCGGGAGGGACCCCATACGAGCAGTACTTC. The V gene is TRBV4-1, the J gene TRBJ2-7; TRBD2 agrees at 8 bases. In germline, CDR1 is MGHRA, CDR2 YSYEKL. The CDR3 consists of 15 residues. V lost 1 base to trimming and J lost 4 bases; unmatched junction nucleotides: 6.

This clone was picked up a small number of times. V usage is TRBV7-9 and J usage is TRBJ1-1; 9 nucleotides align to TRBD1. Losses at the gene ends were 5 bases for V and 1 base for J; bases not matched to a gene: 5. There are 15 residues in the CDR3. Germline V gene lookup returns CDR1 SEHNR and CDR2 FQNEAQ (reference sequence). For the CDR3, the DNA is TGTGCCAGCAGCAACAGGGGGCGGGGGAACACTGAAGCTTTCTTT. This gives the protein CASSNRGRGNTEAFF.

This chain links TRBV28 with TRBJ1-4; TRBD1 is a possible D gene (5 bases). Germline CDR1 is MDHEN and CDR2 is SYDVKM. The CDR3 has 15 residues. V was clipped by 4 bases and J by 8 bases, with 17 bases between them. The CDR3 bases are TGTGCCAGCAGTTCTGCTGACAGACTAAGAGAAAAACTGTTTTTT. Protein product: CASSSADRLREKLFF.

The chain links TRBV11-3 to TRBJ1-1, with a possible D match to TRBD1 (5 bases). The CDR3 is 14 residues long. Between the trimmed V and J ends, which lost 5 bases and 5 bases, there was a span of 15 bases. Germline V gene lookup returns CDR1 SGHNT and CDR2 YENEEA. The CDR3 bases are TGTGCCAGCAGCCCCGGGACCCCGGGGACTGAAGCTTTCTTT. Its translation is CASSPGTPGTEAFF. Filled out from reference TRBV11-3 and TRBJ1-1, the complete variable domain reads EAGVVQSPRYKIIEKKQPVAFWCNPISGHNTLYWYLQNLGQGPELLIRYENEEAVDDSQLPKDRFSAERLKGVDSTLKIQPAELGDSAVYLCASSPGTPGTEAFFGQGTRLTVV.

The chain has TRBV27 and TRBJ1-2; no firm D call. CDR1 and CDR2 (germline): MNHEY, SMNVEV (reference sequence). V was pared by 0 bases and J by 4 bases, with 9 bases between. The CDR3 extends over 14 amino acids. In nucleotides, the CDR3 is TGTGCCAGCAGTTTATCCGCCAGGTTCTATGGCTACACCTTC. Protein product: CASSLSARFYGYTF.

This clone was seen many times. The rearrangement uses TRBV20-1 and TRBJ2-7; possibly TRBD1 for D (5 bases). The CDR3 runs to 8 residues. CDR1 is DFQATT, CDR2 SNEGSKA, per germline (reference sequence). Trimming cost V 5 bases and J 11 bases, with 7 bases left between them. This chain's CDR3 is CSAPREYF. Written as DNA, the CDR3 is TGCAGTGCTCCCAGGGAGTACTTC.

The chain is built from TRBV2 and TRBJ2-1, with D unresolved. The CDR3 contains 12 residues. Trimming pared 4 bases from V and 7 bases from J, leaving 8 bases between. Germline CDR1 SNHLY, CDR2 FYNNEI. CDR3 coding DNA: TGTGCCAGCAGTGGAGATACAAATGAGCAGTTCTTC. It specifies CASSGDTNEQFF.

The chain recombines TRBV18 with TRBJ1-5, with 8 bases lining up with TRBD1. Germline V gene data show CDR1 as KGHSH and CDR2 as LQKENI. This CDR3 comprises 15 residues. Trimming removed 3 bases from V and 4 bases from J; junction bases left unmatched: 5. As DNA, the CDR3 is TGTGCCAGCTCACCGGAGGGACAGGTGAATCAGCCCCAGCATTTT. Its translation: CASSPEGQVNQPQHF.

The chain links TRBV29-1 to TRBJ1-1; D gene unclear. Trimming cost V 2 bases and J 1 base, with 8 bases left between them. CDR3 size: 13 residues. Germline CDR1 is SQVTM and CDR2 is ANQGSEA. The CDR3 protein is CSVEPQQNTEAFF. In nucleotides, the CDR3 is TGCAGCGTTGAACCACAGCAGAACACTGAAGCTTTCTTT.

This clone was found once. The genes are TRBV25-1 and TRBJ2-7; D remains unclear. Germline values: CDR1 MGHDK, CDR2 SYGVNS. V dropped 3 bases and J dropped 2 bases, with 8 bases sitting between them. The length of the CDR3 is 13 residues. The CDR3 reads CASSDDTAYEQYF. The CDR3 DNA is TGTGCCAGCAGTGACGACACAGCCTACGAGCAGTACTTC.

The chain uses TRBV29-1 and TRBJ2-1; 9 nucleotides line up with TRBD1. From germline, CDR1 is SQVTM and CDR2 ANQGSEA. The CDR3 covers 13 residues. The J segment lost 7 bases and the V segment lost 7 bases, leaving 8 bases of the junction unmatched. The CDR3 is CSGGTGNWNEQFF. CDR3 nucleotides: TGCAGCGGGGGGACAGGGAATTGGAATGAGCAGTTCTTC.